This record covers a single TCR beta chain. What it binds is not known. Separate from the approximately 670-subject first cohort was the approximately 120-subject validation cohort, to which the donors belonged. Data came from immunoSEQ multiplex PCR; TCRdb stores just in-frame clones and leaves some out. The data contain about 330,000 clones, 86% of them singletons. V gave up 3 bases and J gave up 0 bases, with 8 bases separating them. CDR1 and CDR2 (germline): SGHNT, YENEEA. The CDR3 loop spans 15 amino acids. This specimen belongs to a study of cytomegalovirus exposure and HLA in healthy donors. Study outcomes and limitations: Later, an analysis found that TCR clusters from the first cohort tended to co-occur in the 110 or so validation repertoires.

This receptor was taken from a woman aged 18-29 years in good health and CMV-seronegative. This rearrangement joins TRBV11-3 to TRBJ2-2; D unclear. Source material: PBMCs. The CDR3 bases are TGTGCCAGCAGCTTCGGCCAGGCGAACACCGGGGAGCTGTTTTTT. Amino acids: CASSFGQANTGELFF.